The sequence of this TCR beta chain was determined in a study of cytomegalovirus exposure and HLA in healthy donors. Study-wide results and limits: HLA alleles were associated with roughly 15,000 TCR beta sequences in a later analysis at 0.05 false discovery rate. The authors enumerated 150 to 200 TCR beta chains as linked to cytomegalovirus.

Donors likely had unrecorded immune exposures despite being nominally healthy when sampled. V was pared by 2 bases and J by 6 bases, with 13 bases between. Germline-derived CDR1 and CDR2 are MNHNS and SASEGT. The CDR3 spans 14 residues. The PCR ran on 60 Vbeta and 13 Jbeta primers. Measured with immunoSEQ multiplex PCR; TCRdb has only the in-frame clones, and not every one. The sample's table shows just under 80,000 clones. A word on this clone: What it binds is unknown.

The receptor's source is a man younger than 35 in good health and CMV-seropositive. The chain joins TRBV6-1 to TRBJ1-1; D is uncertain. Sequences were obtained from PBMCs. The CDR3 protein is CASSESMERAEAFF. Here the CDR3 DNA reads TGTGCCAGCAGTGAAAGTATGGAGCGGGCTGAAGCTTTCTTT.